Below, 22 T cell receptor beta chains from the same sample are listed, as sequenced in a study of OX40 agonist ivuxolimab in advanced cancers. Method: immunoSEQ multiplex PCR; TCRdb's copy keeps in-frame clones and lacks some. The sample yields under 90,000 clones, 93% seen once. Sequencing used CD4+ or CD8+ T cells sorted from blood, obtained in a trial of the OX40 agonist ivuxolimab. These receptors were taken from an adult with an advanced solid tumor such as melanoma, head and neck, liver or kidney cancer.

This rearrangement joins TRBV15 to TRBJ2-6; no reliable D call. This CDR3 has 16 residues. The V end was cut by 0 bases, the J end by 0 bases, with 6 bases between. Germline V lookup: CDR1 LNHNV, CDR2 YYDKDF (reference sequence). The CDR3 coding sequence is TGTGCCACCAGCAGAGATCAGAACTCTGGGGCCAACGTCCTGACTTTC. This gives the protein CATSRDQNSGANVLTF.

The V call is TRBV4-1, the J call TRBJ1-3; 7 positions match TRBD1. After removal of 1 base from V and 2 bases from J, the junction contained 5 bases not matched to a gene. The length of the CDR3 is 16 residues. CDR1 is MGHRA and CDR2 is YSYEKL in the germline V gene. The CDR3 reads CASSQVQGGTGNTIYF. The CDR3, as DNA: TGCGCCAGCAGCCAAGTTCAGGGGGGGACTGGAAACACCATATATTTT.

This rearrangement joins TRBV27 to TRBJ2-7; D possibly corresponds to TRBD2 (5 bases). Trimming pared 8 bases from V and 3 bases from J, leaving 14 bases between. The CDR3 loop spans 13 amino acids. Germline values: CDR1 MNHEY, CDR2 SMNVEV (reference sequence). This CDR3 reads CASSGGPSYEQYF. The CDR3 coding sequence is TGTGCCAGCTCAGGCGGGCCGAGCTACGAGCAGTACTTC.

The chain links TRBV9 to TRBJ2-7, with D unresolved. With 3 bases removed from V and 2 bases from J, the gap between germline ends came to 12 bases. Germline V gives CDR1 SGDLS, CDR2 YYNGEE. CDR3 length: 14 residues. CDR3 sequence: CASSAEWSPYEQYF. The CDR3 DNA sequence: TGTGCCAGCAGCGCAGAGTGGAGTCCCTACGAGCAGTACTTC.

As regards this clone: Different DNA sequences within this sample yield the same CDR3. The chain carries TRBV5-6 and TRBJ1-1; D ambiguous. CDR1 SGHDT and CDR2 YYEEEE come from the germline V gene. Trimming cost V 0 bases and J 1 base, with 4 bases left between them. The CDR3 is 13 residues long. In nucleotides, the CDR3 is TGTGCCAGCAGCTTGGGGGGGAACACTGAAGCTTTCTTT. Amino acid sequence: CASSLGGNTEAFF. Full variable domain (outside the CDR3, taken from reference TRBV5-6 and TRBJ1-1): DAGVTQSPTHLIKTRGQQVTLRCSPKSGHDTVSWYQQALGQGPQFIFQYYEEEERQRGNFPDRFSGHQFPNYSSELNVNALLLGDSALYLCASSLGGNTEAFFGQGTRLTVV.

The chain recombines TRBV9 with TRBJ2-2, with 8 bases fitting TRBD2. CDR1 is SGDLS and CDR2 is YYNGEE in the germline V gene. The CDR3 sequence is 14 residues long. V lost 2 bases to trimming and J lost 4 bases; unmatched junction nucleotides: 1. CDR3 DNA: TGTGCCAGCAGCGTCAGCGGGGGCACCGGGGAGCTGTTTTTT. Amino acid sequence: CASSVSGGTGELFF.

The V gene is TRBV19, the J gene TRBJ2-3; 10 bases are shared with TRBD2. Germline V gene sequence: CDR1 LNHDA, CDR2 SQIVND (reference sequence). The junction had 5 bases not matched to a gene; V was cut back by 0 bases and J by 2 bases. CDR3 length: 17 residues. The CDR3 is CASSIEGTSEHTDTQYF. The CDR3, as DNA: TGTGCCAGTAGTATAGAAGGGACTAGCGAGCACACAGATACGCAGTATTTT.

The rearrangement joins TRBV4-1 to TRBJ2-4; TRBD2 is a possible D gene (6 bases). V dropped 2 bases and J dropped 0 bases, with 11 bases sitting between them. Germline lookup yields CDR1 MGHRA and CDR2 YSYEKL. CDR3 length equals 16 residues. The DNA of the CDR3 is TGCGCCAGCAGCCAATTAGGGCGGGAAGCCAAAAACATTCAGTACTTC. Translated, it gives CASSQLGREAKNIQYF.

The chain employs TRBV28 and TRBJ2-7; D remains unclear. The CDR3 runs 11 residues. Trimming left V 4 bases short and J 3 bases short, with 4 bases between. Germline V gene lookup returns CDR1 MDHEN and CDR2 SYDVKM. CDR3 DNA: TGTGCCAGCAGTTACGTCTACGAGCAGTACTTC. Its translation: CASSYVYEQYF.

This chain connects TRBV4-1 to TRBJ2-6, with D perhaps TRBD1 (5 bases). V was cut by 2 bases and J by 0 bases, with 8 bases left in between. Germline CDR1 is MGHRA and CDR2 is YSYEKL. The CDR3 spans 16 residues. The CDR3 nucleotides are TGCGCCAGCAGCCAATACGACAGCTCTGGGGCCAACGTCCTGACTTTC. This encodes CASSQYDSSGANVLTF.

The genes are TRBV6-5 and TRBJ2-3; D perhaps matches TRBD2 (5 bases). Looked up from germline, CDR1 is MNHEY and CDR2 is SVGAGI. The CDR3 runs to 15 residues. As DNA, the CDR3 is TGTGCAACAGAGGACTCGTACTCGGGGACAGATACGCAGTATTTT. Protein product: CATEDSYSGTDTQYF.

This clone has more than one count but fewer than ten. The V call is TRBV30, the J call TRBJ1-4; no clear D gene. The CDR3 spans 11 residues. V lost 5 bases and J 10 bases, leaving 11 bases between the germline ends. Germline loops: CDR1 GTSNPN, CDR2 SVGIG (reference sequence). CDR3 residues: CAWSEFSKLFF. The CDR3 DNA reads TGTGCCTGGTCGGAATTCTCAAAACTGTTTTTT.

This clone was observed once. This chain joins TRBV9 and TRBJ2-3, with D unresolved. The ends were cut back, 3 bases at V and 4 bases at J, with 12 bases in the middle. The CDR3 is 14 amino acids. Germline V gene sequence: CDR1 SGDLS, CDR2 YYNGEE. The DNA of the CDR3 is TGTGCCAGCAGCGCTCCCCGGGCCGCAGATACGCAGTATTTT. This encodes CASSAPRAADTQYF.

The chain employs TRBV5-4 and TRBJ2-7; D remains ambiguous. Germline CDR1 SGHNT, CDR2 YYREEE (reference sequence). The CDR3 totals 14 residues. The V gene lost 3 bases and the J gene lost 2 bases, with 12 bases spanning the gap. The chain's CDR3 is CASSSEDIAYEQYF. The CDR3 DNA reads TGTGCCAGCAGCTCCGAAGACATAGCCTACGAGCAGTACTTC.

The rearrangement uses TRBV19 and TRBJ2-7; D is unclear. CDR1 and CDR2 (germline): LNHDA, SQIVND (reference sequence). This CDR3 has 15 residues. V dropped 4 bases and J dropped 6 bases, with 19 bases sitting between them. The CDR3 bases are TGTGCCAGTAGTACCTCGACTGGGTCGATCGTCGAGCAGTACTTC. Its translation is CASSTSTGSIVEQYF.

The chain carries TRBV6-6 and TRBJ1-5, with 8 positions matching TRBD1. The germline V gene encodes CDR1 MNHNY and CDR2 SVGAGI (reference sequence). This CDR3 contains 16 residues. V shed 6 bases, J shed 1 base, and the junction held 8 bases outside the gene matches. The CDR3, as DNA: TGTGCCAGCAGCCCCGGACAGGGACCCAGCAATCAGCCCCAGCATTTT. Its translation: CASSPGQGPSNQPQHF.

The chain joins TRBV4-3 to TRBJ2-5, with 14 bases matching TRBD2. J was trimmed by 5 bases and V by 4 bases; bases with no gene match: 12. Germline assignment: CDR1 LGHNA and CDR2 YSLEER. There are 18 residues in the CDR3. CDR3 DNA sequence: TGCGCCAGCAGCCCAAATTCGGGACTAGCGGGGGCGCGGGAGACCCAGTACTTC. Encoded protein: CASSPNSGLAGARETQYF.

This chain joins TRBV7-6 and TRBJ1-2, with D uncertain. V dropped 5 bases and J dropped 1 base, with 14 bases sitting between them. The CDR3 loop spans 15 amino acids. The germline V gene has CDR1 SGHVS and CDR2 FNYEAQ. The CDR3 sequence: CASSPSSLVNYGYTF. DNA of the CDR3: TGTGCCAGCAGCCCGAGCTCACTGGTTAACTATGGCTACACCTTC.

The chain carries TRBV2 and TRBJ2-1; TRBD2 matches at 7 bases. After removal of 8 bases from V and 0 bases from J, the junction contained 4 bases not matched to a gene. From germline, CDR1 is SNHLY and CDR2 FYNNEI. The CDR3 runs 14 residues. The CDR3: CASAAGSSYNEQFF. The CDR3, as DNA: TGTGCCAGCGCAGCGGGAAGCTCCTACAATGAGCAGTTCTTC.

This chain links TRBV5-1 with TRBJ1-1; a weak D match, TRBD1 (5 bases). Looked up from germline, CDR1 is SGHRS and CDR2 is YFSETQ. V lost 1 base and J 4 bases, leaving 23 bases between the germline ends. The CDR3 runs to 18 residues. The CDR3 bases are TGCGCCAGCAGCTTGTTCCCTCCCGAGAGTAGGGGCGGCACTGAAGCTTTCTTT. Protein product: CASSLFPPESRGGTEAFF. Full variable domain (remainder filled in from reference TRBV5-1 and TRBJ1-1): KAGVTQTPRYLIKTRGQQVTLSCSPISGHRSVSWYQQTPGQGLQFLFEYFSETQRNKGNFPGRFSGRQFSNSRSEMNVSTLELGDSALYLCASSLFPPESRGGTEAFFGQGTRLTVV.

This clone was seen a few times. V is TRBV28 and J is TRBJ1-5; TRBD1 aligns across 7 bases. Germline-derived CDR1 and CDR2 are MDHEN and SYDVKM. V lost 4 bases to trimming and J lost 4 bases; unmatched junction nucleotides: 4. CDR3 length equals 14 residues. The chain's CDR3 is CASSYRGTNQPQHF. The DNA for the CDR3 is TGTGCCAGCAGTTACAGGGGAACGAATCAGCCCCAGCATTTT.

The chain couples TRBV4-1 to TRBJ2-3, with 7 bases identical to TRBD1. J gave up 2 bases and V 0 bases, and 8 bases lay outside the gene matches. The CDR3 is 17 residues long. Germline values: CDR1 MGHRA, CDR2 YSYEKL. The CDR3 sequence: CASSQEGGRTPTDTQYF. The CDR3 coding sequence is TGCGCCAGCAGCCAAGAAGGGGGCAGGACACCCACAGATACGCAGTATTTT.